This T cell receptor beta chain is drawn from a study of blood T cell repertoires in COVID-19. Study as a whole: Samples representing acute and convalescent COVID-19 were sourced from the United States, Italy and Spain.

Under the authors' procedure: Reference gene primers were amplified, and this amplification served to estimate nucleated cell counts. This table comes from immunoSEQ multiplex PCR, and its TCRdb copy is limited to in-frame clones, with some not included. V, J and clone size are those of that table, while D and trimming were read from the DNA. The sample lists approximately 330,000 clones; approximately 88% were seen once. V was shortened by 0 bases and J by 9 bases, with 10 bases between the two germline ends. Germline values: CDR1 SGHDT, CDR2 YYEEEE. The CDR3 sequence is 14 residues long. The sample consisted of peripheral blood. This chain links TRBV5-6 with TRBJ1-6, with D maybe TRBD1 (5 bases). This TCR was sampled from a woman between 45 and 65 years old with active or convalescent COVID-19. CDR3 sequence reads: CASSLGQGSSPLHF. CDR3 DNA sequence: TGTGCCAGCAGCTTGGGGCAGGGTTCTTCACCCCTCCACTTT.